The T cell receptor (beta chain) under discussion was sequenced for a study of molecular identifiers for immune sequencing clone quantification. In its sample, this clonotype was seen many times. From the PCR reads, TCRdb called clonotypes with MiXCR, one entry per CDR3 protein. The table lists over 550,000 distinct CDR3 sequences, over 25% of them singletons, with 0.75% to 0.8% in the top ten. The germline V gene encodes CDR1 SEHNR and CDR2 FQNEAQ (reference sequence). With V trimmed by 5 bases and J by 2 bases, 9 bases remained unmatched. The CDR3 is 15 residues long. This receptor was identified in a human donor in good health. Some libraries in this study had Jurkat cell RNA spiked in. The genes are TRBV7-9 and TRBJ2-7; 7 bases map to TRBD1. The specimen sequenced was naive CD8+ T cells from blood, with Jurkat cell RNA spiked in. Subset described: FACS-sorted CD8+CD4-CCR7+CD45RA+ naive T cells. The CDR3 here is CASSPGGQGAYEQYF. CDR3 in DNA: TGTGCCAGCAGCCCAGGTGGCCAGGGGGCCTACGAGCAGTACTTC.